A single sample gave rise to the 22 T cell receptor beta chains below, sequenced in a study of cytomegalovirus exposure and HLA in healthy donors. 60 Vbeta and 13 Jbeta primers were used in PCR. The table came from immunoSEQ multiplex PCR; TCRdb's copy has only in-frame clones and leaves some out. Recorded for this sample: fewer than 100,000 clones. Input material: PBMCs. These receptor sequences come from a man between 50 and 59 years old in good health and CMV-seronegative.

The chain is built from TRBV4-3 and TRBJ2-3; D possibly corresponds to TRBD2 (6 bases). The CDR3 sequence is 17 residues long. V was clipped by 0 bases and J by 2 bases, with 15 bases between them. Germline V CDR1 and CDR2: LGHNA, YSLEER. The CDR3 DNA reads as TGCGCCAGCAGCCAAGATCGGCAGGGAGGTCCCACAGATACGCAGTATTTT. Translated, it gives CASSQDRQGGPTDTQYF.

The chain carries TRBV7-2 and TRBJ1-2; D remains unclear. V lost 5 bases to trimming and J lost 4 bases, with 5 bases between them. The CDR3 runs 11 residues. Germline V gives CDR1 SGHTA, CDR2 FQGNSA. The CDR3 DNA is TGTGCCAGCAGCAAAGCCTATGGCTACACCTTC. It translates to CASSKAYGYTF.

The gene calls are TRBV5-1 and TRBJ2-7; maybe TRBD1 (6 bases). Trimming cost V 4 bases and J 0 bases, with 8 bases left between them. Germline-derived CDR1 and CDR2 are SGHRS and YFSETQ. The CDR3 runs 13 residues. The CDR3 region is CASSDRSSYEQYF. In nucleotides, the CDR3 is TGCGCCAGCAGCGACAGGAGCTCCTACGAGCAGTACTTC.

This sequence joins TRBV2 and TRBJ1-2, with 9 bases aligning to TRBD1. This CDR3 is built from 15 residues. J lost 8 bases, V lost 2 bases, and 9 bases had no gene match. The germline V gene encodes CDR1 SNHLY and CDR2 FYNNEI. This CDR3 reads CASSERGQGIGGYTF. CDR3 bases: TGTGCCAGCAGTGAACGTGGACAGGGGATCGGCGGCTACACCTTC.

The gene calls are TRBV7-2 and TRBJ1-2; 7 positions match TRBD1. The germline gives CDR1 SGHTA, CDR2 FQGNSA. CDR3 length: 14 residues. Germline trimming cut 5 bases from V and 4 bases from J; bases unmatched to any gene: 7. The CDR3 DNA sequence: TGTGCCAGCAGCCGCCAAGGGGGCCCCTATGGCTACACCTTC. Its translation is CASSRQGGPYGYTF.

The rearrangement uses TRBV7-3 and TRBJ2-2, with 7 bases matching TRBD1. The CDR3 spans 16 residues. The V segment lost 2 bases and the J segment 6 bases; nucleotides outside the gene matches: 9. The germline V gene has CDR1 SGHTA and CDR2 FQGTGA. Written as DNA, the CDR3 is TGTGCCAGCAGCTTATCGGTCAGGGGGATCGCCGGGGAGCTGTTTTTT. Protein product: CASSLSVRGIAGELFF.

The gene calls are TRBV2 and TRBJ1-5; TRBD1 aligns across 9 bases. Germline CDR1 is SNHLY and CDR2 is FYNNEI. The CDR3 spans 13 residues. The V and J ends lost 6 bases and 6 bases, in that order; junction bases with no gene match: 3. The chain's CDR3 is CASRGTGTQPQHF. DNA of the CDR3: TGTGCCAGCAGAGGGACAGGGACTCAGCCCCAGCATTTT.

V usage is TRBV19 and J usage is TRBJ2-7; maybe TRBD1 (7 bases). Germline-derived CDR1 and CDR2 are LNHDA and SQIVND (reference sequence). The CDR3 is 13 residues long. V gave up 2 bases and J gave up 6 bases, with 11 bases separating them. The CDR3 nucleotides are TGTGCCAGTAGTATACAGGGGGGCCTCGAGCAGTACTTC. Protein sequence: CASSIQGGLEQYF.

The chain uses TRBV28 and TRBJ1-2; no clear D gene. The CDR3 consists of 13 residues. Looked up from germline, CDR1 is MDHEN and CDR2 is SYDVKM. Trimming removed 1 base from V and 1 base from J, with 4 bases in between. The CDR3 reads CASSLSINYGYTF. DNA of the CDR3: TGTGCCAGCAGTTTATCCATTAACTATGGCTACACCTTC.

The CDR3 loop reads CASSPTVQGLGEKLFF. The CDR3 bases are TGTGCCAGCTCACCAACCGTACAGGGTCTTGGGGAAAAACTGTTTTTT. This sequence joins TRBV18 and TRBJ1-4; maybe TRBD1 (6 bases). Trimming removed 2 bases from V and 8 bases from J, with 18 bases in between. The length of the CDR3 is 16 residues. Germline V gene sequence: CDR1 KGHSH, CDR2 LQKENI. The whole variable domain, remainder taken from reference TRBV18 and TRBJ1-4, is NAGVMQNPRHLVRRRGQEARLRCSPMKGHSHVYWYRQLPEEGLKFMVYLQKENIIDESGMPKERFSAEFPKEGPSILRIQQVVRGDSAAYFCASSPTVQGLGEKLFFGSGTQLSVL.

V usage is TRBV29-1 and J usage is TRBJ2-4, with D perhaps TRBD1 (5 bases). Germline V gene sequence: CDR1 SQVTM, CDR2 ANQGSEA. V lost 0 bases and J 0 bases, leaving 9 bases between the germline ends. The CDR3 has 15 amino acids. CDR3 sequence reads: CSVEETELAKNIQYF. The DNA of the CDR3 is TGCAGCGTTGAAGAGACAGAACTAGCCAAAAACATTCAGTACTTC.

This sequence joins TRBV5-6 and TRBJ1-5; 8 bases are a match to TRBD1. Germline values: CDR1 SGHDT, CDR2 YYEEEE. Trimming took 4 bases from V and 5 from J; bases not matched to a gene: 8. CDR3 length equals 15 residues. CDR3 in DNA: TGTGCCAGCAGCCGGGGACAGGTTTTTGATCAGCCCCAGCATTTT. Its protein product is CASSRGQVFDQPQHF.

The rearrangement links TRBV10-3 to TRBJ2-3; D uncertain. The CDR3 runs 14 residues. The V end lost 4 bases, the J end lost 0 bases, and 8 bases lay between the germline ends. Germline CDR1 is ENHRY and CDR2 is SYGVKD. CDR3 DNA: TGTGCCATCAGTGCCAGCGAGAGCACAGATACGCAGTATTTT. Protein sequence: CAISASESTDTQYF.

The chain combines TRBV4-3 with TRBJ1-2; 10 bases are shared with TRBD1. The CDR3 totals 17 residues. Germline CDR1 is LGHNA and CDR2 is YSLEER. V lost 0 bases, J lost 2 bases, and 6 bases stayed unmatched. The CDR3 protein is CASSQDKLTGGNYGYTF. CDR3 coding DNA: TGCGCCAGCAGCCAAGACAAGTTGACAGGGGGCAACTATGGCTACACCTTC.

The chain has TRBV25-1 and TRBJ2-2, with a possible D match to TRBD1 (6 bases). Trimming took off 3 bases at V and 4 bases at J, with 12 bases between the two ends. The CDR3 is 15 residues long. The germline V gene encodes CDR1 MGHDK and CDR2 SYGVNS. The CDR3 loop reads CASSDPTGPTGELFF. Here the CDR3 DNA reads TGTGCCAGCAGTGATCCTACAGGGCCCACCGGGGAGCTGTTTTTT. Supplemented by reference TRBV25-1 and TRBJ2-2, the full variable domain reads EADIYQTPRYLVIGTGKKITLECSQTMGHDKMYWYQQDPGMELHLIHYSYGVNSTEKGDLSSESTVSRIRTEHFPLTLESARPSHTSQYLCASSDPTGPTGELFFGEGSRLTVL.

The chain couples TRBV27 to TRBJ2-5; TRBD1 is a possible D gene (6 bases). Germline assignment: CDR1 MNHEY and CDR2 SMNVEV (reference sequence). The length of the CDR3 is 15 residues. The V gene lost 0 bases and the J gene lost 1 base, with 9 bases spanning the gap. The CDR3 is CASSLSQGIQETQYF. The CDR3 coding sequence is TGTGCCAGCAGTTTATCACAGGGTATCCAAGAGACCCAGTACTTC.

V and J are TRBV5-1 and TRBJ1-4; D is perhaps TRBD1 (6 bases). Trimming pared 4 bases from V and 8 bases from J, leaving 15 bases between. The V gene's germline CDR1 is SGHRS and CDR2 YFSETQ. The length of the CDR3 is 14 residues. The CDR3 region is CASSARGDDEKLFF. The CDR3 DNA is TGCGCCAGCAGCGCCAGGGGTGATGACGAAAAACTGTTTTTT.

The genes are TRBV7-2 and TRBJ1-5, with D tentatively TRBD1 (6 bases). V was pared by 6 bases and J by 3 bases, with 18 bases between. Germline-derived CDR1 and CDR2 are SGHTA and FQGNSA. This CDR3 spans 16 amino acids. The CDR3 DNA reads as TGTGCCAGCAGTCAAAACGCGGACAGAAACAATCAGCCCCAGCATTTT. Its translation is CASSQNADRNNQPQHF.

The chain couples TRBV21-1 to TRBJ2-2; TRBD1 is the table's D call, not checked against the DNA. TRBV21-1 is a pseudogene segment. The CDR3 extends over 15 amino acids. The CDR3 protein is CASSKKRTVVGELFF. The CDR3 DNA is TGTGCCAGCAGCAAGAAAAGGACAGTGGTCGGGGAGCTGTTTTTT.

The chain has TRBV27 and TRBJ1-1; 7 bases line up with TRBD1. This CDR3 is built from 14 residues. CDR1 is MNHEY, CDR2 SMNVEV, per germline (reference sequence). The ends lost 2 bases at V and 6 bases at J; junction bases unmatched: 6. CDR3: CASSLEIGGSEAFF. CDR3 DNA sequence: TGTGCCAGCAGTTTAGAGATAGGGGGCTCTGAAGCTTTCTTT.

V and J are TRBV7-8 and TRBJ2-7; unclear D gene. This CDR3 spans 14 amino acids. V lost 1 base, J lost 3 bases, and 10 bases lay in between. Per the germline V gene, CDR1 is SGHVS and CDR2 is FQNEAQ. This CDR3 is CASSLVVDVYEQYF. In DNA form, the CDR3 reads TGTGCCAGCAGCTTAGTGGTAGATGTCTACGAGCAGTACTTC. The whole variable domain, remainder taken from reference TRBV7-8 and TRBJ2-7, is GAGVSQSPRYKVAKRGQDVALRCDPISGHVSLFWYQQALGQGPEFLTYFQNEAQLDKSGLPSDRFFAERPEGSVSTLKIQRTQQEDSAVYLCASSLVVDVYEQYFGPGTRLTVT.

V gene TRBV11-2 combines with J gene TRBJ2-7; 10 nucleotides align to TRBD2. Germline loops: CDR1 SGHAT, CDR2 FQNNGV. V trimming: 7 bases; J trimming: 4 bases; junction bases outside the gene matches: 13. The CDR3 spans 16 residues. In DNA, the CDR3 is TGTGCCAGCACCCACGGGGGCCTAGCGGGGGTTTACGAGCAGTACTTC. It codes for CASTHGGLAGVYEQYF.